This T cell receptor beta chain was found in a study of patients and donors after allogeneic stem cell transplantation. Trimming pared 5 bases from V and 0 bases from J, leaving 11 bases between. The germline CDR1 and CDR2 sequences are SQVTM and ANQGSEA. CDR3 length: 13 residues. TCRdb itself ran the RT-PCR reads through MiXCR, one entry per CDR3 protein. This table has some 60,000 distinct CDR3 sequences, about 14% appearing once. Input material: blood, either unsorted or a sorted T cell fraction (not recorded which). The rearrangement joins TRBV29-1 to TRBJ2-7, with D tentatively TRBD1 or TRBD2 (7 bases each). This clonotype originated in a human donor who was either an allogeneic HSCT recipient or a stem cell or donor lymphocyte infusion donor (not recorded which). It is not recorded whose cells these are; they may come from a transplant donor. CDR3 DNA: TGCAGCGTTCAGGGGGGGTCCTCCTACGAGCAGTACTTC. Its translation: CSVQGGSSYEQYF.